This T cell receptor beta chain was obtained from a study of OX40 agonist ivuxolimab in advanced cancers. Germline loops: CDR1 SQVTM, CDR2 ANQGSEA. V lost 0 bases, J lost 4 bases, and 10 bases stayed unmatched. This CDR3 region has 18 residues. This table comes from immunoSEQ multiplex PCR, and its TCRdb copy is limited to in-frame clones, with some not included. The sample contains tens of thousands of clones, around 90% of which appear only once. The input for sequencing was CD4+ or CD8+ T cells sorted from blood, taken in a trial of the OX40 agonist ivuxolimab. The receptor comes from an adult with an advanced solid tumor such as melanoma, head and neck, liver or kidney cancer. The chain joins TRBV29-1 to TRBJ2-3; TRBD2 matches at 13 bases. CDR3 bases: TGCAGCGTTGAAGATCGGGGGGGACTAGCGGGACCCCCAGATACGCAGTATTTT. It encodes CSVEDRGGLAGPPDTQYF.